This T cell receptor beta chain came from a study of T-cell memory formation after mild COVID-19. Overall study findings and caveats: Specificity for SARS-CoV-2 was not confirmed among the second-wave clones peaking on day 37.

This CDR3 spans 15 amino acids. V gave up 8 bases and J gave up 7 bases; unmatched junction bases: 15. A note on this clonotype: Its target is not known.

The TCR alpha and TCR beta cDNA libraries, bearing sample barcodes and UMIs, were generated by 5'RACE using constant-segment primers. TCRdb fed the 5' RACE reads into MiXCR, producing one record per CDR3 protein. This sample has over 350,000 distinct CDR3 sequences, with approximately 24% found just once. The source material was PBMCs or a T cell subset sorted from them (not recorded which). The source of this sequence is an adult woman who had mild COVID-19 (a few samples of this study predate the infection). Cell type and time point are not known. This sequence joins TRBV12-3 or TRBV12-4 and TRBJ1-1; 8 positions match TRBD1. CDR3 in DNA: TGTGCCAGCGGGCAGGGGGCCGATTTTGGGGGTGAAGCTTTCTTT. This gives the protein CASGQGADFGGEAFF.